This T cell receptor (beta chain) was sequenced in a study of cytomegalovirus exposure and HLA in healthy donors. Across the study: The roughly 100 million unique TCR beta sequences, from 150 million to 200 million T cells, were found by an earlier analysis.

PCR involved 60 Vbeta and 13 Jbeta primers. The repertoire was sequenced with immunoSEQ multiplex PCR; TCRdb's copy has only in-frame clones and lacks some. The sample holds roughly 95,000 clones, 75% to 85% seen once. Germline CDR1 SGDLS, CDR2 YYNGEE. The CDR3 consists of 15 residues. The trim removed 5 bases at V and 6 bases at J, leaving 6 bases unmatched. The sequencing sample was made of PBMCs. The TCR originated in a man aged 30 to 45 in good health and CMV-seropositive. The chain is built from TRBV9 and TRBJ1-5; 12 nucleotides agree with TRBD1. CDR3 in DNA: TGTGCCAGCAGTCAGGGACAGGGGGCGTTTCAGCCCCAGCATTTT. Protein product: CASSQGQGAFQPQHF.